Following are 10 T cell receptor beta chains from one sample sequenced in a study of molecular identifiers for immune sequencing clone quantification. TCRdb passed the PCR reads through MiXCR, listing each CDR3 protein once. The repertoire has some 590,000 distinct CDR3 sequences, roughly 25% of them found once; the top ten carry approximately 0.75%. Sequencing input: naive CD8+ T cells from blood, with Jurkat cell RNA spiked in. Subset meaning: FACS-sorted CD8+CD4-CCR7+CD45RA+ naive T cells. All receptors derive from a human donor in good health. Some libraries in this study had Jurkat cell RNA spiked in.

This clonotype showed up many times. The DNA for the CDR3 is TGTGCCAGCAGTTTGACAGGGGGGTCGCAAGAGACCCAGTACTTC. It codes for CASSLTGGSQETQYF. This sequence joins TRBV6-5 and TRBJ2-5, with 9 bases aligning to TRBD1. Germline V gene sequence: CDR1 MNHEY, CDR2 SVGAGI. Trimming removed 4 bases from V and 2 bases from J; junction bases left unmatched: 5. This CDR3 is built from 15 residues.

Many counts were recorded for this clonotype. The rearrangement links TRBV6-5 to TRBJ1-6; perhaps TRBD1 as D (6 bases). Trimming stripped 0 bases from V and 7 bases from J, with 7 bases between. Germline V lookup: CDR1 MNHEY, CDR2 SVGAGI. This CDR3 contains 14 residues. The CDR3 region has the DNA TGTGCCAGCAGTTACTCGGGGGGCAATTCACCCCTCCACTTT. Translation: CASSYSGGNSPLHF.

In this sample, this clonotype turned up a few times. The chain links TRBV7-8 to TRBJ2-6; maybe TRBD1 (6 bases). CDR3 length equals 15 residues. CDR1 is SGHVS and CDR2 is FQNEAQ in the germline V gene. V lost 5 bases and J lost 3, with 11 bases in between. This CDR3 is CASSGRTVGANVLTF. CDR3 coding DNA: TGTGCCAGCAGCGGAAGGACAGTTGGGGCCAACGTCCTGACTTTC.

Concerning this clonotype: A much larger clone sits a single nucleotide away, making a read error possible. CDR3 in amino acids: CATGSGTYSNQPQHF. The CDR3 DNA is TGTGCCACCGGCTCAGGGACTTATAGCAATCAGCCCCAGCATTTT. The V call is TRBV15, the J call TRBJ1-5; D is possibly TRBD1 (5 bases). Germline values: CDR1 LNHNV, CDR2 YYDKDF (reference sequence). This CDR3 is built from 15 residues. Between the trimmed V and J ends, which lost 8 bases and 0 bases, there was a span of 14 bases.

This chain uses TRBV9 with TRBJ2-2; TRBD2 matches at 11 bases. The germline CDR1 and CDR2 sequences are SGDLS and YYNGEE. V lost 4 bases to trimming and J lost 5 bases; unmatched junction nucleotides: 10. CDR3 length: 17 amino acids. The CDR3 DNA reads TGTGCCAGCAGCCCCCCCCGGGGGACTAGCGGAACCGGGGAGCTGTTTTTT. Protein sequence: CASSPPRGTSGTGELFF.

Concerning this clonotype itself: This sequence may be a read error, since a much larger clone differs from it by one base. In DNA form, the CDR3 reads TGCAGTGCTAGCGGGAGTATCACCTACGAGCAGTACTTC. This sequence encodes CSASGSITYEQYF. This rearrangement joins TRBV20-1 to TRBJ2-7, with D perhaps matching TRBD2 (6 bases). Trimming pared 3 bases from V and 2 bases from J, leaving 11 bases between. Germline assignment: CDR1 DFQATT and CDR2 SNEGSKA (reference sequence). The CDR3 runs to 13 residues.

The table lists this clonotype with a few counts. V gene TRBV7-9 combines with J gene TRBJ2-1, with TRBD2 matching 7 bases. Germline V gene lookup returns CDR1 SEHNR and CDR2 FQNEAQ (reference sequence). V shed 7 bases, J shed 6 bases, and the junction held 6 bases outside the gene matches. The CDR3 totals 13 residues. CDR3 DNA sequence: TGTGCCAGCACCCGTGGGGAGGGCAATGAGCAGTTCTTC. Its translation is CASTRGEGNEQFF.

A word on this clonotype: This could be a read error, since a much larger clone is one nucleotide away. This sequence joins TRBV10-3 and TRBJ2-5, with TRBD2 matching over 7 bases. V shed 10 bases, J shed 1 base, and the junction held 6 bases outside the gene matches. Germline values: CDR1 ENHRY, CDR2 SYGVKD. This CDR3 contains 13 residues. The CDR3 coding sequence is TGTGCCACCATCGGGACTATCCAAGAGACCCAGTACTTC. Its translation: CATIGTIQETQYF.

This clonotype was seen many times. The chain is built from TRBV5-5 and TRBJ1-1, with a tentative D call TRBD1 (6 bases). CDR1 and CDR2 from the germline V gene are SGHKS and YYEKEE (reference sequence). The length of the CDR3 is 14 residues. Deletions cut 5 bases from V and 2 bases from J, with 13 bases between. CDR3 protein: CASRAGTTNTEAFF. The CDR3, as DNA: TGTGCCAGCAGGGCCGGGACAACCAACACTGAAGCTTTCTTT.

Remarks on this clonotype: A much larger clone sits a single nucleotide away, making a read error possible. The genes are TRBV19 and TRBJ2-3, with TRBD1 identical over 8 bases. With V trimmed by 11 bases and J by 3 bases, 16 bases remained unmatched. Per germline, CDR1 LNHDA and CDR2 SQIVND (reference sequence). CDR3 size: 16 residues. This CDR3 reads CASNRGTGGPTDTQYF. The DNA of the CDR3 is TGTGCCTCAAATAGGGGGACAGGTGGTCCGACAGATACGCAGTATTTT.